The 11 T cell receptor beta chains listed next were all sequenced from one sample in a study of identical twins. TCRdb reanalysed the 5' RACE reads using MiXCR and keeps one entry per CDR3 protein. The sample has about 240,000 distinct CDR3 sequences, over 9.5% seen once; the top ten hold 10%. The source material was memory T cells sorted from blood. All receptors derive from a man between 45 and 60 years old in good health.

The CDR3, as DNA: TGTGCCAGCAGCTTAGCGGGACAGGGCATAGGAGAGCAGTACTTC. As protein: CASSLAGQGIGEQYF. The V gene is TRBV7-2, the J gene TRBJ2-7, with 9 positions matching TRBD1. This CDR3 is 15 amino acids long. Germline trimming cut 0 bases from V and 7 bases from J; bases unmatched to any gene: 7. Germline V gives CDR1 SGHTA, CDR2 FQGNSA. Supplemented by reference TRBV7-2 and TRBJ2-7, the full variable domain reads GAGVSQSPSNKVTEKGKDVELRCDPISGHTALYWYRQSLGQGLEFLIYFQGNSAPDKSGLPSDRFSAERTGGSVSTLTIQRTQQEDSAVYLCASSLAGQGIGEQYFGPGTRLTVT.

This clonotype was counted between two and nine times. V and J are TRBV20-1 and TRBJ2-1, with D tentatively TRBD2 (6 bases). V lost 6 bases to trimming and J lost 9 bases, with 21 bases between them. The CDR3 has 14 residues. Germline CDR1 reads DFQATT; CDR2 reads SNEGSKA (reference sequence). The CDR3 here is CSAYRDSSAGEQFF. CDR3 nucleotide sequence: TGCAGTGCCTACCGGGACTCCTCTGCGGGTGAGCAGTTCTTC.

At least ten counts were recorded for this clonotype. The chain uses TRBV20-1 and TRBJ1-2, with 10 bases identical to TRBD1. V lost 7 bases, J lost 7 bases, and 6 bases stayed unmatched. Germline V gene lookup returns CDR1 DFQATT and CDR2 SNEGSKA (reference sequence). The CDR3 contains 12 residues. Here the CDR3 DNA reads TGCAGTGGTGGACAGGGGGTGGCTGGCTACACCTTC. It is translated as CSGGQGVAGYTF.

The J gene is TRBJ2-5, the V gene TRBV7-8; 8 bases fit TRBD2. Germline CDR1 is SGHVS and CDR2 is FQNEAQ. After removal of 3 bases from V and 0 bases from J, the junction contained 9 bases not matched to a gene. The CDR3 is made up of 17 amino acids. CDR3: CASSFSGVARYQETQYF. The CDR3 coding sequence is TGTGCCAGCAGCTTTAGCGGGGTAGCGAGGTACCAAGAGACCCAGTACTTC.

The genes are TRBV7-2 and TRBJ2-7; TRBD2 matches 8 bases. The CDR3 has 14 residues. Unmatched junction bases numbered 6, after V lost 5 bases and J lost 3 bases. The germline V gene encodes CDR1 SGHTA and CDR2 FQGNSA. The CDR3 region is CASSVSGGIYEQYF. The DNA of the CDR3 is TGTGCCAGCAGCGTAAGCGGGGGAATCTACGAGCAGTACTTC.

This clonotype occurred a few times. The V gene is TRBV5-6, the J gene TRBJ1-6, with 9 bases aligning to TRBD1. The germline gives CDR1 SGHDT, CDR2 YYEEEE. The ends lost 3 bases at V and 5 bases at J; junction bases unmatched: 3. The CDR3 is 15 residues long. The DNA for the CDR3 is TGTGCCAGCAGCTCCGGGGACAGGGATAATTCACCCCTCCACTTT. It translates to CASSSGDRDNSPLHF.

This clonotype was seen repeatedly, ten times or more. The rearrangement uses TRBV11-3 and TRBJ2-1, with D tentatively TRBD2 (7 bases). Looked up from germline, CDR1 is SGHNT and CDR2 is YENEEA. The CDR3 contains 18 residues. The germline V and J ends were trimmed by 1 base and 0 bases, with 16 bases remaining between them. This CDR3 is CASSLVGGGFNSYNEQFF. The CDR3 DNA sequence: TGTGCCAGCAGCTTAGTAGGGGGGGGGTTTAACTCCTACAATGAGCAGTTCTTC.

This clonotype occurred a few times. CDR3 sequence (DNA): TGTGCCAGCAGCCGGCCGGGAGCCTCCTACAATGAGCAGTTCTTC. Translated, it gives CASSRPGASYNEQFF. The V call is TRBV4-2, the J call TRBJ2-1, with D maybe TRBD2 (6 bases). From germline, CDR1 is LGHNA and CDR2 YNFKEQ. The CDR3 extends over 15 amino acids. V was shortened by 4 bases and J by 0 bases, with 10 bases between the two germline ends.

The rearrangement joins TRBV5-6 to TRBJ2-3, with 8 bases identical to TRBD2. The CDR3 is made up of 17 amino acids. Germline CDR1 and CDR2: SGHDT and YYEEEE. V gave up 3 bases and J gave up 3 bases; unmatched junction bases: 12. The chain's CDR3 is CASSSTAGAGMTDTQYF. In nucleotides, the CDR3 is TGTGCCAGCAGCTCCACAGCGGGAGCCGGTATGACAGATACGCAGTATTTT.

This clonotype was found a few times. The gene calls are TRBV20-1 and TRBJ2-3; D uncertain. Germline V gives CDR1 DFQATT, CDR2 SNEGSKA (reference sequence). The CDR3 loop spans 13 amino acids. Trimming left V 2 bases short and J 0 bases short, with 6 bases between. DNA for the CDR3: TGCAGTGCTAGACTGGGGAGCACAGATACGCAGTATTTT. As protein: CSARLGSTDTQYF.

This sequence joins TRBV7-2 and TRBJ2-7; 11 nucleotides align to TRBD1. The CDR3 runs 16 residues. The germline CDR1 and CDR2 sequences are SGHTA and FQGNSA. The junction had 11 bases not matched to a gene; V was cut back by 5 bases and J by 5 bases. The CDR3 spells CASSRRPGQGAHEQYF. CDR3 in DNA: TGTGCCAGCAGCAGAAGGCCCGGACAGGGGGCCCACGAGCAGTACTTC.